The source of this T cell receptor beta chain is a study of cytomegalovirus exposure and HLA in healthy donors (dated by TCRdb to about 2017). In the study overall: An earlier analysis of approximately 590 of the donors reported 250 to 300 Gb of sequence data and 100 million to 130 million unique TCR beta sequences from about 179 million T cells. About 300 gigabases of sequencing data and 80 million or so unique TCR sequences were included in an early release covering 550 to 650 HLA-typed donors. Among the 398 genotyped donors, approximately 82% belonged to the genetic ancestry cluster associated with self-reported Caucasian donors. The aim of the study was to test whether cataloging public T cell receptors could identify signatures of past pathogen exposure. The study profiled the T cell repertoires of fewer than 850 subjects by immunosequencing and related them to cytomegalovirus serostatus. A separate validation cohort of 100 to 150 different subjects was used in addition to the roughly 670-subject first cohort. The study combined high-throughput TCR immunosequencing, statistical association of individual TCRs with disease status, and machine learning to predict cytomegalovirus infection status. In a later analysis, previously published TCR beta repertoires from several hundred donors were re-analyzed and high-resolution HLA genotyping was added so that TCR occurrence patterns could be studied. Rather than using new phenotypic data, the later analysis identified candidate immune exposures from TCR beta sequences and from how often those sequences occurred across donors. In an earlier analysis of around 540 of the donors, high-throughput TCR beta sequencing was used to judge whether each TCR beta V gene segment behaved as functional or pseudogenic. Alongside the repertoire data, information on donor age, sex, ethnicity and CMV serostatus was compiled. A later genetic analysis used genome-wide SNP genotypes for about three fifths of the 666 donors, treating that subset as a discovery cohort. All discovery cohort repertoires had been generated using a single sequencing platform. Both class I and class II loci were covered by HLA typing, at four-digit resolution. Typing coverage varied by locus: roughly 629-640 donors for A, B, C, DRB1 and DQB1; around 560 for DQA1; about 600 for DPA1; around 490 for DPB1. A handful of DR-DQ haplotypes were handled as single units for association and clustering because linkage in the cohort was strong. Among about 400 genotyped donors of the cohort, an average of approximately 200,000 unique TCR beta nucleotide sequences was sequenced per donor, of which about 19% were non-productive. Broad study findings and their caveats: The study listed 150 to 200 TCR beta chains as associated with cytomegalovirus. The authors suggested that the approach could potentially be extended to other disease states and immunological phenotypes. The classifier was reported to diagnose cytomegalovirus status with high specificity and sensitivity in both the original cohort and the validation cohort. In an earlier analysis of 587 of the donors, most TCR beta V segments appeared in productive rearrangements about 90% or about 30% of the time, broadly matching IMGT annotations. A later analysis associated 15,000 to 20,000 TCR beta sequences with specific HLA alleles at a false discovery rate of 0.05. A few of the identified cytomegalovirus-associated TCR beta chains were confirmed in vitro to be specific for cytomegalovirus antigens. Because counts were too low, some 17 rarely observed V segments, including chromosome 9 orphons, were excluded from the earlier analysis of roughly 580 of the donors. In this cohort, only TCR beta chains were sequenced, and detectable features were limited by the absence of alpha or paired-chain data. Some IMGT-functional V segments, including TRBV6-2 and TRBV6-3, could not be distinguished by the 87-base-pair reads and were therefore excluded. According to a later analysis, most CMV-associated TCR beta chains appeared to be HLA-restricted, and the HLA associations seemed to be driven largely by CMV exposure. A cluster of highly shared sequence variants was judged likely to be a technical artifact of the sequencing pipeline. For the cohort, immune exposure information was limited to CMV serostatus. In a later analysis, HLA-associated TCR beta chains were found to be more clonally expanded and to have lower generation probabilities than equally common non-associated chains. Several of the top co-occurrence clusters appeared to be linked to parvovirus B19, influenza, CMV and Epstein-Barr virus, according to a later analysis. While some public TCRs were present in many individuals, most TCR sequences turned up only very rarely across donors. Correlated functional status among segregating V segments might be attributable to linkage disequilibrium, but an unknown experimental factor could not be ruled out. Because HLA typing was missing for some donors at each locus, association tests included only the typed subset. In a later genetic analysis, a missense DCLRE1C variant was associated with V-gene and J-gene trimming of TCR beta chains, and the association was replicated in an independent cohort. The presence/absence analyses assumed that sequencing depth was roughly uniform across donors, and that assumption may not be true. In a later analysis, TCR association rates were found to vary across HLA loci, with the most associated TCRs seen for DRB1 alleles and the fewest for HLA-C alleles. When HLA alleles, especially DR and DQ, strongly co-occurred, TCR associations were difficult to assign to individual alleles. A later genetic analysis reported fewer N-insertions in productive TCRs among donors in an Asian-associated ancestry cluster than the roughly 700-donor mean. A further reported finding was that TCR beta sequences accurately predicted the HLA-A and HLA-B alleles for most subjects in the first cohort.

CDR1 SGHTA and CDR2 FQGNSA were looked up in the germline V gene. The CDR3, from cysteine to phenylalanine, totals 16 residues. Of the read, only the CDR3 DNA is kept; its 48 bases are in frame from base 1. Germline trimming amounts to 4 bases on V and 0 bases on J, with 1 as the count of junction bases outside the gene matches. This clone was observed a single time. Its antigen remains unidentified. Per-nucleotide qualities are absent, and no much larger clonotype sits a single base away. In total, about 650 healthy bone marrow donors made up the cohort. Cohort members were all nominally healthy when sampled, although unrecorded immune exposures were likely present. The donor tested CMV seronegative and was one of the 352 seronegative cohort members. A peripheral blood sample was provided by each donor, and peripheral blood mononuclear cells were used for TCR beta sequencing. The Qiagen DNeasy Blood Extraction Kit was used to extract genomic DNA from the blood cell samples.

To prepare the library, the immunoSEQ multiplex PCR assay was applied. For the multiplex PCR, a mixture combining 60 forward primers for TCR Vbeta segments and 13 reverse primers for TCR Jbeta segments was used. Amplification of the CDR3 region of rearranged TCR beta genes was performed with a multiplex PCR assay on genomic DNA. The amplified TCR beta libraries were sequenced on the Illumina HiSeq System as 87-base-pair reads. The paper's processing steps were these. A later analysis tallied some 79 million unique TCR beta chains across the 666 repertoires, and about 12 million of those chains were shared by two or more donors. Raw reads were error-corrected and collapsed into unique sequences by a nearest-neighbor algorithm in which closely related sequences were merged to remove PCR and sequencing errors. To assign V, D and J gene segments, CDR3 sequences were aligned to IMGT reference sequences. For a sequence to be retained, a match of at least six nucleotides was required to both a V gene segment and a J gene segment. A rearrangement was called productive if the CDR3 had no stop codons and remained in frame with V and J, and every other rearrangement was called non-productive. CDR3 was defined according to IMGT convention as the region running from the second conserved V-encoded cysteine to the conserved J-encoded phenylalanine. The earlier analysis of some 550 of the donors excluded any sequence lacking an unambiguous match to a single V gene segment. An earlier analysis of a few hundred of the donors called V segments functional above 56.7% productive rearrangements and segregating when the between-donor standard deviation exceeded 5%. A statistical classification framework was built for diagnosing cytomegalovirus status from the catalog of TCR beta chain sequences. In a later analysis, TCR nucleotide sequences were compared against IMGT/GENE-DB human TR gene sequences so that V and J genes could be assigned. Using the TCRdist pipeline, a later analysis assigned CDR3 sequences along with most-parsimonious VDJ recombination scenarios. In a later analysis, each TCR beta chain was defined by its CDR3 amino acid sequence together with its V-gene family, and reads without a unique V-gene family were excluded. To address suspected cross-contamination and a sequencing artifact, a later analysis removed roughly 640 highly shared, low-generation-probability nucleotide sequences. In a later analysis, a clonal expansion index for each public chain was calculated from normalized within-repertoire ranks of inferred template counts. A later analysis computed generation probabilities with a VDJ recombination model fitted to out-of-frame rearrangements, and checked the results against IGoR. In a later analysis, hypergeometric tests were used to score TCR-TCR, TCR-HLA and TCR-CMV co-occurrence, with a repertoire-size bias correction applied to TCR pairs. False discovery rates were estimated in a later analysis by permuting HLA or CMV assignments 20 times. In a later analysis, co-occurring TCRs were grouped with DBSCAN, and TCRdist sequence similarity was added when clustering was performed within HLA-allele-positive subsets. Repertoires with fewer than 30,000 or more than 120,000 public chains were left out of co-occurrence clustering, as were a handful of repertoires with anomalous nucleotide sharing. TCRdb's version of the immuneACCESS table is confined to in-frame rearrangements and falls short of the full clone set. An unresolved V gene accounts for under half of the shortfall where checked; the remainder is of unknown origin. D and trimming were read from the DNA, whereas the V and J calls and clone size are those reported in that table. In this sample the table shows approximately 85,000 clones, around three quarters of which occur a single time. The leading ten clones occupy about 7.3% of the sample.

The rearranged segments are TRBV7-2 and TRBJ1-6; TRBD1 lines up with 9 middle nucleotides. This clonotype was sampled from a young man in good health and CMV-seronegative. The sample comprised PBMCs. The CDR3 reads CASSSGQGSYNSPLHF. At the DNA level, the sequence is TGTGCCAGCAGCTCGGGACAGGGCTCCTATAATTCACCCCTCCACTTT.